These 24 T cell receptor beta chains were all obtained from the same sample, sequenced in a study of blood T cells in healthy people across ages (dated by TCRdb to about 2015). The library was generated by 5' RACE. TCRdb lists the instrument as Illumina HiSeq 2500. A second roughly 6 to 11 cycle PCR used a sample-barcoded 5' primer and a J-beta primer mix. TCRdb reprocessing: public reads trimmed at Q25 with fastp, clones called with MiXCR, in-frame beta chains kept. Each CDR3 protein appears once, grouped with its most common genes and DNA. This sample comprises around 1.5 million distinct CDR3 sequences, around 35% of them detected only once. The ten biggest clones cover roughly 12% of the sample. Sequencing was done on a sample of blood. Every receptor here comes from a woman aged 25 to 45 in good health.

The chain joins TRBV5-6 to TRBJ1-1; 9 bases map to TRBD1. Germline V gene data show CDR1 as SGHDT and CDR2 as YYEEEE. The CDR3 length is 16 residues. V gave up 2 bases and J gave up 4 bases; unmatched junction bases: 9. CDR3 sequence: CASSLGTGMGSTEAFF. CDR3 bases: TGTGCCAGCAGCTTAGGGACAGGGATGGGTAGCACTGAAGCTTTCTTT. Using reference TRBV5-6 and TRBJ1-1 for the parts outside the CDR3, the full variable domain is DAGVTQSPTHLIKTRGQQVTLRCSPKSGHDTVSWYQQALGQGPQFIFQYYEEEERQRGNFPDRFSGHQFPNYSSELNVNALLLGDSALYLCASSLGTGMGSTEAFFGQGTRLTVV.

This chain uses TRBV6-1 with TRBJ1-5, with D unclear. CDR1 MNHNS and CDR2 SASEGT come from the germline V gene. The CDR3 extends over 15 amino acids. Trimming removed 3 bases from V and 1 base from J, with 10 bases in between. CDR3 amino acids: CASSDIRRSNQPQHF. The CDR3 DNA is TGTGCCAGCAGTGACATTAGAAGAAGCAATCAGCCCCAGCATTTT.

In this sample, this clonotype turned up a few times. The chain uses TRBV30 and TRBJ1-5; maybe TRBD1 (5 bases). V dropped 0 bases and J dropped 1 base, with 10 bases sitting between them. Germline CDR1 reads GTSNPN; CDR2 reads SVGIG (reference sequence). The CDR3 consists of 15 residues. This CDR3 reads CAWSVDGGSNQPQHF. CDR3 nucleotides: TGTGCCTGGAGTGTAGACGGGGGGAGCAATCAGCCCCAGCATTTT.

The sample holds a few counts of this clonotype. This rearrangement joins TRBV4-2 to TRBJ2-4, with 9 bases aligning to TRBD2. With 0 bases clipped from V and 13 bases from J, the junction kept 10 bases outside the gene matches. This CDR3 contains 15 residues. The germline V gene has CDR1 LGHNA and CDR2 YNFKEQ. The CDR3 sequence: CASSQDTRGGGKQYF. CDR3 nucleotide sequence: TGTGCCAGCAGCCAAGATACGCGGGGGGGCGGGAAGCAGTACTTC.

This clonotype came up many times. CDR3 sequence reads: CASYRGRADTQYF. The CDR3 nucleotides are TGTGCCAGCTACCGGGGGCGCGCAGATACGCAGTATTTT. The V and J genes are TRBV6-2 or TRBV6-3 and TRBJ2-3; perhaps D is TRBD1 or TRBD2 (6 bases each). CDR1 MNHEY and CDR2 SVGEGT come from the germline V gene. Trimming stripped 8 bases from V and 4 bases from J, with 13 bases between. The CDR3 totals 13 residues.

This clonotype was seen a single time. Given a much more abundant clone one base away, this may be a read error. The chain employs TRBV5-1 and TRBJ2-7; a weak D match, TRBD2 (5 bases). Trimming took 4 bases from V and 7 from J, leaving 21 bases between them. Germline V gene lookup returns CDR1 SGHRS and CDR2 YFSETQ. The CDR3 consists of 15 residues. In DNA form, the CDR3 reads TGCGCCAGCAGCCCAGCGACGCTAACGGGATATGAGCAGTACTTC. Protein sequence: CASSPATLTGYEQYF.

As regards this clonotype: This may stem from a read error, because a much larger clone lies one nucleotide away. The chain carries TRBV28 and TRBJ2-7, with TRBD1 matching 8 bases. Germline V gene sequence: CDR1 MDHEN, CDR2 SYDVKM. This CDR3 contains 13 residues. Germline trimming cut 5 bases from V and 4 bases from J; bases unmatched to any gene: 4. Here the CDR3 DNA reads TGTGCCAGCAGTGACGACAGGGGATACGAGCAGTACTTC. This translates into CASSDDRGYEQYF.

This clonotype occurred a few times. Relative to the germline gene, one junction end is altered; a read error may explain this. In DNA form, the CDR3 reads TGTGCCAGCAGCTTAGCAGGGTCGGGTTCACCCCCCCACTTT. It is translated as CASSLAGSGSPPHF. The chain employs TRBV7-9 and TRBJ1-6; D is ambiguous. The CDR3 covers 14 residues. Germline V lookup: CDR1 SEHNR, CDR2 FQNEAQ (reference sequence).

About this clonotype itself: The CDR3 end shows no conserved phenylalanine or tryptophan, and so a read error is likely. The rearrangement joins TRBV9 to TRBJ2-1; D may be TRBD1 (6 bases). Germline CDR1 and CDR2: SGDLS and YYNGEE. Between the trimmed V and J ends, which lost 5 bases and 10 bases, there was a span of 13 bases. This CDR3 contains 12 residues. CDR3 residues: CASSRGGGEQFC. CDR3 DNA sequence: TGTGCCAGCAGTCGAGGGGGTGGGGAGCAGTTCTGC.

CDR3 DNA: TGTGCCAGCTCACTGGACAGAATGAATTCACCCCTCCACTTT. It is translated as CASSLDRMNSPLHF. The chain couples TRBV18 to TRBJ1-6; D is possibly TRBD1 (6 bases). V lost 4 bases and J lost 7, with 11 bases in between. The CDR3 loop spans 14 amino acids. Germline CDR1 is KGHSH and CDR2 is LQKENI.

This clonotype was seen ten or more times. This sequence joins TRBV7-7 and TRBJ2-1; 8 positions match TRBD1. In germline, CDR1 is SSHAT, CDR2 FNYEAQ (reference sequence). Unmatched junction bases numbered 7, after V lost 5 bases and J lost 4 bases. This CDR3 region has 15 residues. In DNA, the CDR3 is TGTGCCAGCAGCGTAGACAGGGGCGAATACAATGAGCAGTTCTTC. Its protein is CASSVDRGEYNEQFF.

The J gene is TRBJ2-7, the V gene TRBV25-1; D might be TRBD2 (6 bases). The germline CDR1 and CDR2 sequences are MGHDK and SYGVNS. The CDR3 has 15 residues. V was clipped by 2 bases and J by 7 bases, with 18 bases between them. The CDR3 region has the DNA TGTGCCAGCAGTGAACCGGGACTCAACCCTAGGGAGCAGTACTTC. Encoded protein: CASSEPGLNPREQYF.

In its sample, this clonotype was seen a few times. The chain has TRBV5-1 and TRBJ2-3; the D is unclear. From germline, CDR1 is SGHRS and CDR2 YFSETQ. The CDR3 sequence is 15 residues long. V was clipped by 3 bases and J by 1 base, with 12 bases between them. CDR3 DNA: TGCGCCAGCAGCTGGCTGGGCGGCGGCACAGATACGCAGTATTTT. Translating gives CASSWLGGGTDTQYF.

J is TRBJ2-1 and V is TRBV7-3; TRBD2 agrees at 12 bases. The J segment lost 12 bases and the V segment lost 1 base, leaving 13 bases of the junction unmatched. The CDR3 sequence is 17 residues long. Germline CDR1 and CDR2: SGHTA and FQGTGA. The CDR3 bases are TGTGCCAGCAGCTTAAGCCCCCTAGCGGGGGGGTTATGGGGGCAGTTCTTC. Amino acids: CASSLSPLAGGLWGQFF.

This chain connects TRBV9 to TRBJ2-3; D remains unclear. Germline assignment: CDR1 SGDLS and CDR2 YYNGEE. V dropped 1 base and J dropped 6 bases, with 12 bases sitting between them. The CDR3 extends over 14 amino acids. CDR3 nucleotide sequence: TGTGCCAGCAGCGTAAGGGAAACTATGGATACGCAGTATTTT. Translation gives CASSVRETMDTQYF.

V and J are TRBV9 and TRBJ2-5, with TRBD2 identical over 9 bases. The CDR3 is 17 amino acids. The V segment lost 4 bases and the J segment 0 bases; nucleotides outside the gene matches: 10. Germline values: CDR1 SGDLS, CDR2 YYNGEE. CDR3 region: CASSPSFSGGYQETQYF. The DNA of the CDR3 is TGTGCCAGCAGCCCCTCCTTTAGCGGGGGTTACCAAGAGACCCAGTACTTC.

The rearrangement links TRBV7-8 to TRBJ1-1; 7 bases align to TRBD1. The V segment lost 5 bases and the J segment 3 bases; nucleotides outside the gene matches: 12. The CDR3 runs to 16 residues. Per the germline V gene, CDR1 is SGHVS and CDR2 is FQNEAQ. The CDR3 bases are TGTGCCAGCAGCGCCCACAGGGGTGAAGGGGACACTGAAGCTTTCTTT. It yields the protein CASSAHRGEGDTEAFF.

The J gene is TRBJ1-5, the V gene TRBV18, with D uncertain. CDR1 is KGHSH and CDR2 is LQKENI in the germline V gene. With 4 bases removed from V and 0 bases from J, the gap between germline ends came to 10 bases. The CDR3 length is 15 residues. CDR3 amino acids: CASSLRRDSNQPQHF. The CDR3 DNA is TGTGCCAGCTCACTCCGGAGGGATAGCAATCAGCCCCAGCATTTT. Using reference TRBV18 and TRBJ1-5 for the parts outside the CDR3, the full variable domain is NAGVMQNPRHLVRRRGQEARLRCSPMKGHSHVYWYRQLPEEGLKFMVYLQKENIIDESGMPKERFSAEFPKEGPSILRIQQVVRGDSAAYFCASSLRRDSNQPQHFGDGTRLSIL.

J is TRBJ2-3 and V is TRBV20-1, with 8 bases fitting TRBD2. Germline V gene lookup returns CDR1 DFQATT and CDR2 SNEGSKA (reference sequence). The CDR3 totals 15 residues. Unmatched junction bases numbered 7, after V lost 5 bases and J lost 0 bases. This CDR3 reads CSAGRGGTSTDTQYF. The CDR3 DNA is TGCAGTGCTGGACGGGGGGGGACTAGCACAGATACGCAGTATTTT.

This clonotype was counted a few times. The genes are TRBV20-1 and TRBJ2-1, with D hard to call. V was shortened by 5 bases and J by 7 bases, with 12 bases between the two germline ends. CDR3 length: 12 residues. Germline CDR1 is DFQATT and CDR2 is SNEGSKA (reference sequence). CDR3 residues: CSAPLTENEQFF. DNA for the CDR3: TGCAGTGCTCCCTTGACTGAGAATGAGCAGTTCTTC.

This sequence joins TRBV12-3 or TRBV12-4 and TRBJ1-2; 8 bases fit TRBD1. V was pared by 6 bases and J by 8 bases, with 8 bases of the junction left unmatched. The CDR3 spans 13 residues. CDR3 nucleotide sequence: TGTGCCAGCAGGGCTCAGGGGGCGCAGGGCTACACCTTC. Translated, it gives CASRAQGAQGYTF.

This clonotype occurred a few times. The gene calls are TRBV6-1 and TRBJ2-5; D possibly uses TRBD1 or TRBD2 (6 bases each). This CDR3 is built from 19 residues. CDR1 and CDR2 from the germline V gene are MNHNS and SASEGT. Trimming removed 5 bases at V and 0 bases at J, with 25 bases between. CDR3 sequence (DNA): TGTGCCAGCAGTACCCATGGACTCGACGGGGGCCAGTACCAAGAGACCCAGTACTTC. Protein: CASSTHGLDGGQYQETQYF.

The chain couples TRBV20-1 to TRBJ2-1; D is undetermined. Trimming took 5 bases from V and 0 from J, leaving 17 bases between them. CDR1 and CDR2 from the germline V gene are DFQATT and SNEGSKA (reference sequence). This CDR3 comprises 16 residues. The DNA for the CDR3 is TGCAGTGCTCCTGACCAATGGCGCAGCTCCTACAATGAGCAGTTCTTC. Translating it yields CSAPDQWRSSYNEQFF.

This clonotype has only a few counts. The V call is TRBV3-1, the J call TRBJ2-7, with 11 bases fitting TRBD2. The germline V gene has CDR1 LGHDT and CDR2 YNNKEL (reference sequence). The J segment lost 6 bases and the V segment lost 2 bases, leaving 9 bases of the junction unmatched. The CDR3 totals 16 residues. The CDR3 loop reads CASSQITSGGPLEQYF. The CDR3 DNA is TGTGCCAGCAGCCAAATAACTAGCGGGGGACCTCTCGAGCAGTACTTC.